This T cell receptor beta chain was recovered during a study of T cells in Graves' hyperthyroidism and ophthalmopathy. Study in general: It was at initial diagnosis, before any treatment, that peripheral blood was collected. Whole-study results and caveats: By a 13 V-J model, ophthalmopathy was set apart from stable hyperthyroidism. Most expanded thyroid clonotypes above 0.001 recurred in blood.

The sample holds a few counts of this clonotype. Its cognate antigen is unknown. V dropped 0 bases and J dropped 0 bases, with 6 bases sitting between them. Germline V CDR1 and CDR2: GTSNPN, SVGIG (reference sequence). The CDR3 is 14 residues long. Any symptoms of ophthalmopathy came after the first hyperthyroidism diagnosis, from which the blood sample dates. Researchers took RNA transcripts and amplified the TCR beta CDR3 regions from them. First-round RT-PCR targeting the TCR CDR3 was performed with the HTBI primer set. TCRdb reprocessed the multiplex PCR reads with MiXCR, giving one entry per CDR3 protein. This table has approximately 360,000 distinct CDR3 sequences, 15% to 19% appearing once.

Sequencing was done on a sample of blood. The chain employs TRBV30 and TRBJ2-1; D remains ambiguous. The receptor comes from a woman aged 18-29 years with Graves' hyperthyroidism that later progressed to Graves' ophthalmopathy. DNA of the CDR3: TGTGCCTGGAGTGTACCCCTCTCCTACAATGAGCAGTTCTTC. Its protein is CAWSVPLSYNEQFF. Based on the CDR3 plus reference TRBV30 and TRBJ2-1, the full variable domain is SQTIHQWPATLVQPVGSPLSLECTVEGTSNPNLYWYRQAAGRGLQLLFYSVGIGQISSEVPQNLSASRPQDRQFILSSKKLLLSDSGFYLCAWSVPLSYNEQFFGPGTRLTVL.